The present entry profiles one T cell receptor (beta chain) with its context. The entry originates in a study of blood T cell repertoires in COVID-19. Whole-study context: Italy, Spain and the United States were the sources of the convalescent and acute COVID-19 samples.

CDR3 length: 12 residues. The V gene's germline CDR1 is SGHRS and CDR2 YFSETQ. V was clipped by 5 bases and J by 2 bases, with 7 bases between them. Here immunoSEQ multiplex PCR was the method, and the copy in TCRdb shows in-frame clones only, minus some. The sample has over 200,000 clones; less than 85% are singletons. What was sequenced was peripheral blood. This clonotype originated in a woman aged 70-85 years with active or convalescent COVID-19. The chain recombines TRBV5-1 with TRBJ2-5, with D possibly being TRBD1 (6 bases). CDR3 loop: CASRTGQETQYF. As DNA, the CDR3 is TGCGCCAGCAGGACAGGTCAAGAGACCCAGTACTTC.